Following are 4 T cell receptor beta chains from one sample sequenced in a study of blood T cell repertoires in COVID-19. The repertoire was sequenced with immunoSEQ multiplex PCR; TCRdb's copy has only in-frame clones and lacks some. The sample includes tens of thousands of clones, 65% to 85% of them seen just once. The specimen sequenced was peripheral blood. These receptors were obtained from a woman older than 75 with acute or convalescent COVID-19.

This rearrangement joins TRBV2 to TRBJ1-5; no definite D call. V dropped 5 bases and J dropped 1 base, with 9 bases sitting between them. Germline V gene lookup returns CDR1 SNHLY and CDR2 FYNNEI. This CDR3 contains 14 residues. CDR3: CASSHYNSNQPQHF. The DNA of the CDR3 is TGTGCCAGCAGTCATTACAACAGCAATCAGCCCCAGCATTTT.

This chain connects TRBV28 to TRBJ1-2; D is perhaps TRBD1 (5 bases). Germline V lookup: CDR1 MDHEN, CDR2 SYDVKM. This CDR3 comprises 15 residues. Trimming stripped 5 bases from V and 4 bases from J, with 17 bases between. The CDR3 is CASSRPGEGTYGYTF. The CDR3 DNA is TGTGCCAGCAGTAGGCCGGGGGAGGGGACCTATGGCTACACCTTC.

The V call is TRBV2, the J call TRBJ1-6; the D gene is possibly TRBD1 (6 bases). The CDR3 loop spans 15 amino acids. Germline V lookup: CDR1 SNHLY, CDR2 FYNNEI. V was clipped by 2 bases and J by 10 bases, with 15 bases between them. The chain's CDR3 is CASSERRGAGSPLHF. Here the CDR3 DNA reads TGTGCCAGCAGTGAACGTCGGGGGGCCGGGTCACCCCTCCACTTT.

V gene TRBV28 combines with J gene TRBJ1-1, with D possibly matching TRBD1 (5 bases). This CDR3 is built from 12 residues. Germline V gene sequence: CDR1 MDHEN, CDR2 SYDVKM. The V end lost 5 bases, the J end lost 7 bases, and 11 bases lay between the germline ends. The CDR3: CASSVRQFEAFF. Here the CDR3 DNA reads TGTGCCAGCAGTGTCAGACAGTTTGAAGCTTTCTTT.